The 14 T cell receptor beta chains given below trace back to one sample, sequenced in a study of blood T cell repertoires in COVID-19. Measured with immunoSEQ multiplex PCR; TCRdb has only the in-frame clones, and not every one. The table includes hundreds of thousands of clones, around 87% detected once. Sequencing was carried out using PBMCs or T cells enriched from blood (not recorded which). The receptor set was obtained from a woman in her twenties or thirties with acute COVID-19.

V gene TRBV29-1 combines with J gene TRBJ2-7; D is perhaps TRBD2 (6 bases). Trimming took off 3 bases at V and 3 bases at J, with 12 bases between the two ends. Germline V lookup: CDR1 SQVTM, CDR2 ANQGSEA. This CDR3 spans 13 amino acids. As DNA, the CDR3 is TGCAGCGTTGAGAATCCGGGAGACTACGAGCAGTACTTC. Amino acids: CSVENPGDYEQYF.

This chain links TRBV2 with TRBJ1-1, with 8 bases lining up with TRBD1. Germline CDR1 is SNHLY and CDR2 is FYNNEI. CDR3 length equals 15 residues. Trimming at V came to 6 bases and at J to 0 bases, leaving 6 bases not matched to a gene. The CDR3 sequence: CASRKDRVMNTEAFF. The CDR3 DNA follows: TGTGCCAGCAGAAAGGACAGGGTCATGAACACTGAAGCTTTCTTT.

The chain has TRBV2 and TRBJ2-1, with D possibly matching TRBD1 (6 bases). Trimming stripped 9 bases from V and 5 bases from J, with 14 bases between. This CDR3 has 13 residues. Per germline, CDR1 SNHLY and CDR2 FYNNEI. The CDR3 loop is CARIRDKNNEQFF. For the CDR3, the DNA is TGTGCCAGGATCCGGGACAAAAACAATGAGCAGTTCTTC.

This clone was seen a handful of times. This chain uses TRBV4-1 with TRBJ2-6, with TRBD2 identical over 7 bases. The CDR3 is 15 residues long. CDR1 is MGHRA and CDR2 is YSYEKL in the germline V gene. J gave up 3 bases and V 3 bases, and 2 bases lay outside the gene matches. CDR3: CASSHPGGGANVLTF. The CDR3 nucleotides read TGCGCCAGCAGCCATCCGGGAGGTGGGGCCAACGTCCTGACTTTC.

V gene TRBV5-6 combines with J gene TRBJ1-2; TRBD1 matches 7 bases. Germline CDR1 and CDR2: SGHDT and YYEEEE. V trimming: 2 bases; J trimming: 6 bases; junction bases outside the gene matches: 16. The CDR3 runs to 17 residues. The CDR3 here is CASSFFQVTGRLHGYTF. The CDR3 DNA is TGTGCCAGCAGCTTTTTTCAGGTGACAGGGCGACTTCATGGCTACACCTTC.

This rearrangement joins TRBV2 to TRBJ2-6; D is ambiguous. This CDR3 is built from 14 residues. Trimming pared 8 bases from V and 4 bases from J, leaving 12 bases between. Germline CDR1 reads SNHLY; CDR2 reads FYNNEI. CDR3 loop: CASQSLRGANVLTF. The DNA for the CDR3 is TGTGCCAGCCAATCCCTCAGAGGGGCCAACGTCCTGACTTTC.

CDR3: CASSFRGEKLFF. The DNA of the CDR3 is TGTGCCAGCAGCTTCAGGGGGGAAAAACTGTTTTTT. The V gene is TRBV9, the J gene TRBJ1-4; 7 bases map to TRBD1. V shed 4 bases, J shed 8 bases, and the junction held 2 bases outside the gene matches. Germline values: CDR1 SGDLS, CDR2 YYNGEE. This CDR3 is built from 12 residues.

The chain recombines TRBV6-5 with TRBJ2-1, with a tentative D call TRBD2 (5 bases). Germline loops: CDR1 MNHEY, CDR2 SVGAGI. V lost 4 bases, J lost 0 bases, and 13 bases lay in between. The length of the CDR3 is 16 residues. CDR3 bases: TGTGCCAGCAGTTCCCAGAAAGGGAGCTCCTACAATGAGCAGTTCTTC. This gives the protein CASSSQKGSSYNEQFF.

The V gene is TRBV19, the J gene TRBJ2-3; 9 nucleotides line up with TRBD2. Germline V gene data show CDR1 as LNHDA and CDR2 as SQIVND (reference sequence). J gave up 2 bases and V 4 bases, and 10 bases lay outside the gene matches. The CDR3 is made up of 17 amino acids. CDR3 sequence: CASSTPLSGSLTDTQYF. Here the CDR3 DNA reads TGTGCCAGTAGTACACCCCTTAGCGGGAGCCTCACAGATACGCAGTATTTT. Full variable domain (missing parts from reference TRBV19 and TRBJ2-3): DGGITQSPKYLFRKEGQNVTLSCEQNLNHDAMYWYRQDPGQGLRLIYYSQIVNDFQKGDIAEGYSVSREKKESFPLTVTSAQKNPTAFYLCASSTPLSGSLTDTQYFGPGTRLTVL.

Only one count was recorded for this clone. V and J are TRBV10-3 and TRBJ2-1; 12 nucleotides line up with TRBD2. V shed 5 bases and J 7 bases; nucleotides not matched to a gene: 15. Germline loops: CDR1 ENHRY, CDR2 SYGVKD. CDR3 size: 18 residues. As DNA, the CDR3 is TGTGCCATCAGTTGGACTAGCGGGACCAGCCCCTTTGGGAATGAGCAGTTCTTC. It specifies CAISWTSGTSPFGNEQFF.

The chain combines TRBV7-9 with TRBJ2-7; 8 bases map to TRBD2. The CDR3 loop spans 18 amino acids. CDR1 is SEHNR, CDR2 FQNEAQ, per germline (reference sequence). V trimming: 5 bases; J trimming: 0 bases; junction bases outside the gene matches: 15. In DNA form, the CDR3 reads TGTGCCAGCAGCCCCCGGGGGGGCGGCGGGGGAACCTCCTACGAGCAGTACTTC. Translation gives CASSPRGGGGGTSYEQYF.

The chain employs TRBV11-2 and TRBJ1-1; D is possibly TRBD1 (6 bases). With 4 bases removed from V and 11 bases from J, the gap between germline ends came to 11 bases. The CDR3 is made up of 11 amino acids. Germline values: CDR1 SGHAT, CDR2 FQNNGV. In DNA form, the CDR3 reads TGTGCCAGCAGCTCCGACAGGAAGGCTTTCTTT. Its translation is CASSSDRKAFF.

The rearrangement uses TRBV10-3 and TRBJ1-1; possibly TRBD1 for D (6 bases). Looked up from germline, CDR1 is ENHRY and CDR2 is SYGVKD. Trimming took 11 bases from V and 2 from J, leaving 18 bases between them. CDR3 length equals 14 residues. CDR3 amino acids: CAVAGGGLNTEAFF. CDR3 DNA sequence: TGTGCCGTCGCCGGCGGGGGGCTTAACACTGAAGCTTTCTTT.

This clone was counted once. Here the CDR3 DNA reads TGTGCCAGCAGTGATTCGTCCTTTTCGAGCACTGAAGCTTTCTTT. It codes for CASSDSSFSSTEAFF. The genes are TRBV25-1 and TRBJ1-1; D gene uncertain. V dropped 3 bases and J dropped 4 bases, with 15 bases sitting between them. The CDR3 loop spans 15 amino acids. Germline CDR1 and CDR2: MGHDK and SYGVNS.